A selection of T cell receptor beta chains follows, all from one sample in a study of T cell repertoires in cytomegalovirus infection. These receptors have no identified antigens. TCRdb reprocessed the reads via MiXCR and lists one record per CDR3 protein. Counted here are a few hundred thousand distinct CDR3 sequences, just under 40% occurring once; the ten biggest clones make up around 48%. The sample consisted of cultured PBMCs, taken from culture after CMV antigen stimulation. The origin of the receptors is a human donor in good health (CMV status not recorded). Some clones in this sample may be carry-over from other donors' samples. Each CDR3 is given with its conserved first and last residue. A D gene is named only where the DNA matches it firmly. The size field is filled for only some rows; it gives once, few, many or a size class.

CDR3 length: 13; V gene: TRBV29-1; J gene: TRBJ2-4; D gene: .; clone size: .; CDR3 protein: CSASGLAKNIQYF; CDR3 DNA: TGCAGCGCCTCAGGGCTAGCCAAAAACATTCAGTACTTC
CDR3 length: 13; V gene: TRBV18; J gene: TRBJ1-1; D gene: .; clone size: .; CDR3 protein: CASSPIGNTEAFF; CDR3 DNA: TGTGCCAGCTCACCAATCGGAAACACTGAAGCTTTCTTT
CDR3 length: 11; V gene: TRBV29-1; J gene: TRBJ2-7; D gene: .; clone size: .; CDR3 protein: CSVVGSYEQYF; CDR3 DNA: TGCAGCGTTGTTGGCTCCTACGAGCAGTACTTC
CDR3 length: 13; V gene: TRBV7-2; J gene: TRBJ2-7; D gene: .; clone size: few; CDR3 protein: CASSPYLLAEQYF; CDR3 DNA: TGTGCCAGCAGCCCCTACCTATTAGCCGAGCAGTACTTC
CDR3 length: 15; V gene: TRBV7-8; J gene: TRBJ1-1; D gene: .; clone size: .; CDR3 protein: CASSLMGAVNTEAFF; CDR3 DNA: TGTGCCAGCAGCTTAATGGGGGCGGTAAACACTGAAGCTTTCTTT
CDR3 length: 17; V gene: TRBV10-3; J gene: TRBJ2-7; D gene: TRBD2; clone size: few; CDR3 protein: CAISEPLAGGLRSEQYF; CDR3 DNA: TGTGCCATCAGTGAGCCCTTAGCGGGGGGGCTACGAAGTGAGCAGTACTTC
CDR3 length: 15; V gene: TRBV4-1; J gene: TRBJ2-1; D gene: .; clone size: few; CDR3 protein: CASSLLPGAGNEQFF; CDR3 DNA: TGCGCCAGCAGCTTACTGCCAGGGGCGGGGAATGAGCAGTTCTTC
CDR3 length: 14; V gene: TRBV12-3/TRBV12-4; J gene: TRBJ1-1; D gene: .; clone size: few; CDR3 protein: CASSLRAGETEAFF; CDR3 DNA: TGTGCCAGCAGTTTAAGAGCAGGGGAGACTGAAGCTTTCTTT
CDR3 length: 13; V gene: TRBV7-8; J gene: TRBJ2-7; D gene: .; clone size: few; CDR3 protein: CASSLASAKEQYF; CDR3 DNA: TGTGCCAGCAGCTTAGCATCGGCGAAAGAGCAGTACTTC
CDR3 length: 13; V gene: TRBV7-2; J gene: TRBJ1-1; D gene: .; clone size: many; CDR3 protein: CASSLEGWTEAFF; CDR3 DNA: TGTGCCAGCAGCTTAGAGGGTTGGACTGAAGCTTTCTTT
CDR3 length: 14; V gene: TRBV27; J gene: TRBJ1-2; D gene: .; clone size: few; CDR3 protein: CASSQGRQDYGYTF; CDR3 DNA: TGTGCCAGCAGTCAAGGGCGGCAGGACTATGGCTACACCTTC
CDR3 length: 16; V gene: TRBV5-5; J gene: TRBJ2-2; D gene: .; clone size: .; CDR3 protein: CASSRQMRDLTGELFF; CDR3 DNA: TGTGCCAGCAGCCGACAGATGCGGGATTTAACCGGGGAGCTGTTTTTT
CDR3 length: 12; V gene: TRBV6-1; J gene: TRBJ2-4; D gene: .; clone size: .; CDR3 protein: CASSPVWDIQYF; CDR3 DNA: TGTGCCTCATCCCCGGTCTGGGACATTCAGTACTTC
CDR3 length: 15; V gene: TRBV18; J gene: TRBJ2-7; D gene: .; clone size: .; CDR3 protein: CASSPSGSGTYEQYF; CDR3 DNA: TGTGCCAGCTCCCCGAGCGGTAGCGGCACCTACGAGCAGTACTTC
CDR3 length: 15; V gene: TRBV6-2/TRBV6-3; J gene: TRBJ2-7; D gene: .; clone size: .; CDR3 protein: CASSVPGSRAYEQYF; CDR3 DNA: TGTGCCAGCAGTGTTCCGGGGTCGAGGGCCTACGAGCAGTACTTC
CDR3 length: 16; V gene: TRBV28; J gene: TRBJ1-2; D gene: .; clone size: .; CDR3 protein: CASSSPSGVPNYGYTF; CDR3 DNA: TGTGCCAGCAGTTCCCCCTCTGGGGTACCGAACTATGGCTACACCTTC
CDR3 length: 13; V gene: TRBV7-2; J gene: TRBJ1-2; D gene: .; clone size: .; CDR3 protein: CASSSRPNYGYTF; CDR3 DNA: TGTGCCAGCAGCTCCCGGCCAAACTATGGCTACACCTTC
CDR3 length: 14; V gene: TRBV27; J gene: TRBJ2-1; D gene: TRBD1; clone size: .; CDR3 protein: CASMGLATGGEQFF; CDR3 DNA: TGTGCCAGCATGGGGCTAGCGACAGGGGGTGAGCAGTTCTTC
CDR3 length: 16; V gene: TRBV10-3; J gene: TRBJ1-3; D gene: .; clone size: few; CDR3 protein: CAISAGTPTSGNTIYF; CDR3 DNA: TGTGCCATCAGCGCCGGGACACCAACCTCTGGAAACACCATATATTTT
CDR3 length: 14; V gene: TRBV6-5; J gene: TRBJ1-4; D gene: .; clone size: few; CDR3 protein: CASSYIRNQEKLFF; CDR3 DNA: TGTGCCAGCAGTTACATCAGGAACCAAGAAAAACTGTTTTTT
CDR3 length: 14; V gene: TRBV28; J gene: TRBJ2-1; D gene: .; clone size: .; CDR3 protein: CASSTTGTVDEQFF; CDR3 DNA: TGTGCCAGCAGTACAACAGGGACCGTGGATGAGCAGTTCTTC
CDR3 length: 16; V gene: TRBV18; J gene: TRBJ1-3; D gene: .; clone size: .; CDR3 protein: CASSPPGYSSGNTIYF; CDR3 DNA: TGTGCCAGCTCACCACCAGGGTACAGCTCTGGAAACACCATATATTTT
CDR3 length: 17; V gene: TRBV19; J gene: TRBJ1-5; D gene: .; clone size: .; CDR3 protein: CASSIDQRGGGNQPQHF; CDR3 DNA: TGTGCCAGTAGTATAGATCAACGGGGGGGAGGGAATCAGCCCCAGCATTTT
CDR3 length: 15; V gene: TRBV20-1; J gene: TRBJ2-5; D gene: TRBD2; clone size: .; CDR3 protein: CSAAFTSGGAGTQYF; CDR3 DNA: TGCAGTGCTGCTTTTACTAGCGGGGGGGCTGGGACCCAGTACTTC
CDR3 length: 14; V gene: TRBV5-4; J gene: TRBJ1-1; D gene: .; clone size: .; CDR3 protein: CASSLGAEGREAFF; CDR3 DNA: TGTGCCAGCAGCTTGGGGGCAGAGGGGCGGGAAGCTTTCTTT
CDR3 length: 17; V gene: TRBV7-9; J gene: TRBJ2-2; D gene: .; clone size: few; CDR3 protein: CASSLPWTPENTGELFF; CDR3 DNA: TGTGCCAGCAGCTTACCATGGACCCCGGAGAACACCGGGGAGCTGTTTTTT
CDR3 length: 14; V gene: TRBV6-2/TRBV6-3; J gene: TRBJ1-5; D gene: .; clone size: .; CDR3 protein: CASREGRLNQPQHF; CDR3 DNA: TGTGCCAGCCGCGAGGGCAGGCTCAATCAGCCCCAGCATTTT
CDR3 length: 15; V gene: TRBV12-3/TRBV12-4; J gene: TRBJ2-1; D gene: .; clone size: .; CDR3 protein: CASSLLGLRYNEQFF; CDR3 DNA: TGTGCCAGCAGTTTACTGGGACTGAGGTACAATGAGCAGTTCTTC
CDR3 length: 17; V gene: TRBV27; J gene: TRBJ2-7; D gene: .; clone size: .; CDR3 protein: CASSPTSPGTVNYEQYF; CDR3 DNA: TGTGCCAGCAGTCCGACTTCTCCCGGGACGGTTAACTACGAGCAGTACTTC
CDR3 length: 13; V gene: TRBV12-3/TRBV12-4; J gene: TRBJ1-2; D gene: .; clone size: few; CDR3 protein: CASRKNRDYGYTF; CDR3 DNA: TGTGCCAGCAGGAAAAACAGGGACTATGGCTACACCTTC
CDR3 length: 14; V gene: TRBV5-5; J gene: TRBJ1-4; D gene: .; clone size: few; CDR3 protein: CASSLGGAAEKLFF; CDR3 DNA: TGTGCCAGCAGCTTGGGGGGAGCGGCTGAAAAACTGTTTTTT
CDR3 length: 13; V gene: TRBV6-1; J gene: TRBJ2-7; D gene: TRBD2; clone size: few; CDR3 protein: CASSDERDYEQYF; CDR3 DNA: TGTGCCAGCAGTGATGAGCGGGACTACGAGCAGTACTTC
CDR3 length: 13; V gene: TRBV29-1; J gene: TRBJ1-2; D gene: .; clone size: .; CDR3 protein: CSVEQGIGYGYTF; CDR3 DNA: TGCAGCGTTGAACAGGGGATTGGCTATGGCTACACCTTC
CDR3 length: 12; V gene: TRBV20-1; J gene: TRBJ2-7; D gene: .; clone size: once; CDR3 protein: CSAKMGLYEQYF; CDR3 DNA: TGCAGTGCTAAAATGGGACTCTACGAGCAGTACTTC
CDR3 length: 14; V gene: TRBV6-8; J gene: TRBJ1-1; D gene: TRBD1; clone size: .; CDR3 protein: CASRTRGKNTEAFF; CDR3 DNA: TGTGCCAGCAGGACCAGGGGGAAGAACACTGAAGCTTTCTTT
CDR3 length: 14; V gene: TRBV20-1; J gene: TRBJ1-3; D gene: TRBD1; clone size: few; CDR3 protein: CSARGPPDGNTIYF; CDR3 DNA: TGCAGTGCCAGGGGGCCCCCGGATGGAAACACCATATATTTT
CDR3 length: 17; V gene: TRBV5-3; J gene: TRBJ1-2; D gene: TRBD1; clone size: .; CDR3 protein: CASRTPGQGQLGYGYTF; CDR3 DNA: TGTGCCAGCAGAACTCCGGGACAGGGCCAGTTAGGCTATGGCTACACCTTC
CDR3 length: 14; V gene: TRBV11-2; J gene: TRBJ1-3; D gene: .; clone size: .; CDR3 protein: CASIPSGPGNTIYF; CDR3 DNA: TGTGCCAGCATCCCTTCAGGGCCTGGAAACACCATATATTTT
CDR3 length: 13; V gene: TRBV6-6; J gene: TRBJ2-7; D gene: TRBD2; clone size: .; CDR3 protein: CASPTSDSYEQYF; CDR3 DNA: TGTGCCAGCCCCACTAGCGACTCGTACGAGCAGTACTTC
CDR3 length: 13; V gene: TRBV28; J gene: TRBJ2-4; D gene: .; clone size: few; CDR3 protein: CASSLILRGALYF; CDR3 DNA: TGTGCCAGCAGTTTAATCCTCCGGGGGGCCTTGTACTTC
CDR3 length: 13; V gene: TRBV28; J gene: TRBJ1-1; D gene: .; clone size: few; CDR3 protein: CASSPPRGTEAFF; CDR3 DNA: TGTGCCAGCAGTCCACCCAGGGGCACTGAAGCTTTCTTT
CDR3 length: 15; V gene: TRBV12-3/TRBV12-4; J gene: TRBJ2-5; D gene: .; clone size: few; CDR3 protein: CASSRPGARQETQYF; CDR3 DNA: TGTGCCAGCAGTCGTCCGGGGGCCCGCCAAGAGACCCAGTACTTC
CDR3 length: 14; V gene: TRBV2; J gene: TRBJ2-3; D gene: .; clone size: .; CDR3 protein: CASTSGPSTDTQYF; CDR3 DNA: TGTGCCAGCACCAGCGGACCTAGCACAGATACGCAGTATTTT
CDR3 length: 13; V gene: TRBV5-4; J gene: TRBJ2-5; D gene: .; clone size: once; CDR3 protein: CASSLSTEETQYF; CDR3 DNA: TGTGCCAGCAGCTTGTCCACAGAAGAGACCCAGTACTTC